These T cell receptor beta chains were read from a single sample in a study of shared clonotypes between healthy human individuals. Clones were sequenced by immunoSEQ multiplex PCR, and TCRdb holds only the in-frame ones, with some missing. Here the sample spans approximately 100,000 clones, about 71% being singletons. Material: memory CD8+ T cells sorted from blood. The receptor set was obtained from a woman aged 25 to 39 in good health. Each CDR3 is given with its conserved first and last residue. A D gene is named only where the DNA matches it firmly. The size of a clone is reported for some rows only, either as once, few or many, or as a class for expanded clones.

CASSLVAGGEQFF,TGTGCCAGCAGCTTAGTTGCGGGGGGCGAGCAGTTCTTC,NA,TRBD2,TRBJ2-1,TRBV11-2
CASSLAGSDTGELFF,TGCGCCAGCAGCTTGGCAGGGTCCGACACCGGGGAGCTGTTTTTT,NA,NA,TRBJ2-2,TRBV5-1
CASSPPLDLPRETQYF,TGTGCCAGCTCACCACCACTGGATCTACCGCGGGAGACCCAGTACTTC,NA,NA,TRBJ2-5,TRBV18
CASRLSADSGNTIYF,TGTGCCAGCAGGCTGTCCGCCGACTCTGGAAACACCATATATTTT,NA,NA,TRBJ1-3,TRBV6-4
CASSLRDRVTNQPQHF,TGCGCCAGCAGCCTGAGGGACAGGGTGACCAATCAGCCCCAGCATTTT,NA,TRBD1,TRBJ1-5,TRBV4-1
CASSFPLNSNQPQHF,TGTGCCAGCAGTTTCCCTCTCAATAGCAATCAGCCCCAGCATTTT,few,NA,TRBJ1-5,TRBV28
CASSAGQLYNEQFF,TGTGCCAGCAGTGCTGGACAGTTATACAATGAGCAGTTCTTC,NA,NA,TRBJ2-1,TRBV25-1
CSVMSGHTYEQYF,TGCAGCGTCATGTCGGGACACACCTACGAGCAGTACTTC,NA,NA,TRBJ2-7,TRBV29-1
CASSLTSDYEQYF,TGTGCCAGCAGCTTGACTAGCGATTACGAGCAGTACTTC,NA,TRBD2,TRBJ2-7,TRBV5-6
CASSPGQGWNTEAFF,TGTGCCAGCAGCCCAGGACAGGGATGGAACACTGAAGCTTTCTTT,few,TRBD1,TRBJ1-1,TRBV11-2
CASRSPPGGNYGYTF,TGTGCCAGCAGGTCCCCGCCCGGGGGAAACTATGGCTACACCTTC,NA,NA,TRBJ1-2,TRBV6-1
CSVAGTDSGNTIYF,TGCAGCGTTGCCGGGACAGACTCTGGAAACACCATATATTTT,NA,TRBD1,TRBJ1-3,TRBV29-1
CAWDRNYEQYF,TGTGCCTGGGACAGAAACTACGAGCAGTACTTC,NA,NA,TRBJ2-7,TRBV30
CASSERTSSSYNSPLHF,TGTGCCAGCAGTGAACGGACGTCGAGCTCCTATAATTCACCCCTCCACTTT,NA,NA,TRBJ1-6,TRBV25-1
CASSQWDRVYEQYF,TGCGCCAGCAGCCAATGGGACAGGGTGTACGAGCAGTACTTC,NA,TRBD1,TRBJ2-7,TRBV4-1
CASRDNQGTNEKLFF,TGTGCCAGCAGAGACAACCAAGGAACTAATGAAAAACTGTTTTTT,NA,NA,TRBJ1-4,TRBV2
CASSLFLNEQYF,TGTGCCAGCAGTTTATTCCTTAACGAGCAGTACTTC,once,NA,TRBJ2-7,TRBV28
CATSRDTEDRGGTGELFF,TGTGCCACCAGCAGAGATACGGAGGACAGGGGAGGAACCGGGGAGCTGTTTTTT,NA,TRBD1,TRBJ2-2,TRBV15
CSVEEGSWGMVYEQYF,TGCAGCGTTGAAGAAGGTAGCTGGGGTATGGTCTACGAGCAGTACTTC,many,NA,TRBJ2-7,TRBV29-1
CAISESLDSGHNEQFF,TGTGCCATCAGTGAGTCGTTGGACTCGGGCCACAATGAGCAGTTCTTC,NA,NA,TRBJ2-1,TRBV10-3
CASSKVSGSNTGELFF,TGTGCCAGCAGTAAGGTATCGGGGAGTAACACCGGGGAGCTGTTTTTT,few,NA,TRBJ2-2,TRBV7-2
CASSFQLGQGFTEAFF,TGTGCCAGCAGCTTTCAACTGGGACAGGGTTTCACTGAAGCTTTCTTT,NA,TRBD1,TRBJ1-1,TRBV7-9
CASSETPGVRDELNYGYTF,TGTGCCAGCAGTGAAACCCCTGGGGTGCGGGACGAACTTAACTATGGCTACACCTTC,NA,NA,TRBJ1-2,TRBV2
CASSWKSWTGTDTQYF,TGTGCCAGCAGCTGGAAATCCTGGACTGGCACAGATACGCAGTATTTT,few,NA,TRBJ2-3,TRBV28
CASSSGLAVPYEQYF,TGTGCCAGTAGTTCGGGACTAGCGGTACCTTACGAGCAGTACTTC,NA,TRBD2,TRBJ2-7,TRBV19
CASSLTQHLSGNTIYF,TGTGCCAGCAGCTTAACTCAACATCTCTCTGGAAACACCATATATTTT,NA,NA,TRBJ1-3,TRBV5-6
CASSSAQASNQPQHF,TGTGCCAGTAGTAGTGCCCAGGCAAGCAATCAGCCCCAGCATTTT,NA,NA,TRBJ1-5,TRBV19
CASSAGPNYEQYF,TGTGCCAGCAGCGCGGGACCAAACTACGAGCAGTACTTC,NA,NA,TRBJ2-7,TRBV7-6
CASSLAGAPGQAIPAPQHF,TGTGCCAGCAGCTTGGCCGGGGCCCCGGGACAGGCCATACCCGCGCCCCAGCATTTT,once,TRBD1,TRBJ1-5,TRBV5-8
CASSLGSGWAQPQHF,TGTGCCAGCAGCTTAGGGTCCGGGTGGGCTCAGCCCCAGCATTTT,once,NA,TRBJ1-5,TRBV7-9
CASCSGKDYNEQFF,TGTGCCAGCTGCTCGGGCAAGGATTACAATGAGCAGTTCTTC,NA,NA,TRBJ2-1,TRBV7-9
CASSEWGTEINQPQHF,TGTGCCAGCAGTGAATGGGGCACGGAGATAAATCAGCCCCAGCATTTT,NA,NA,TRBJ1-5,TRBV6-1
CASSRGGNTIYF,TGTGCCAGCAGCCGGGGGGGAAACACCATATATTTT,NA,NA,TRBJ1-3,TRBV7-2
CASSLDYRFLEPSYNEQFF,TGTGCCAGCAGCTTAGACTACCGATTCCTCGAACCCTCCTACAATGAGCAGTTCTTC,NA,NA,TRBJ2-1,TRBV11-2
CATSRTSGAYNEQFF,TGTGCCACCAGCAGGACTAGCGGAGCCTACAATGAGCAGTTCTTC,NA,TRBD2,TRBJ2-1,TRBV15
CASSLPGQGLYGYTF,TGTGCCAGCAGCCTACCGGGACAGGGCCTCTATGGCTACACCTTC,NA,TRBD1,TRBJ1-2,TRBV9